Shown below are 32 T cell receptor beta chains from a single sample sequenced in a study of blood T cell repertoires in COVID-19. TCRdb keeps only in-frame clones here, not all; method: immunoSEQ multiplex PCR. The sample has 30,000 to 45,000 clones, approximately 86% seen once; the top ten hold 7% to 8.5%. Sequencing input: peripheral blood. The receptors stem from a human donor in a cohort sampled during active COVID-19.

The chain is built from TRBV4-3 and TRBJ1-5; D uncertain. The CDR3 consists of 15 residues. Germline lookup yields CDR1 LGHNA and CDR2 YSLEER. The V and J ends lost 2 bases and 4 bases respectively, with 12 bases between them. CDR3 nucleotides: TGCGCCAGCAGCCAACACCACTTGTCGAATCAGCCCCAGCATTTT. Translated: CASSQHHLSNQPQHF.

The chain combines TRBV11-3 with TRBJ2-2; possibly TRBD2 for D (5 bases). The CDR3 length is 17 residues. Germline-derived CDR1 and CDR2 are SGHNT and YENEEA. The V gene lost 1 base and the J gene lost 3 bases, with 15 bases spanning the gap. The CDR3 spells CASSLGVGSGHTGELFF. DNA of the CDR3: TGTGCCAGCAGCTTAGGGGTTGGAAGCGGACACACCGGGGAGCTGTTTTTT.

The chain recombines TRBV5-1 with TRBJ2-3, with TRBD2 identical over 8 bases. This CDR3 has 18 residues. The germline gives CDR1 SGHRS, CDR2 YFSETQ. V trimming: 1 base; J trimming: 3 bases; junction bases outside the gene matches: 13. CDR3 coding DNA: TGCGCCAGCAGCTTGACCGGTGGGAGCGGGAGTTGGACAGATACGCAGTATTTT. This encodes CASSLTGGSGSWTDTQYF.

V gene TRBV7-2 combines with J gene TRBJ1-1; D is ambiguous. Germline loops: CDR1 SGHTA, CDR2 FQGNSA. This CDR3 has 15 residues. The germline V and J ends were trimmed by 2 bases and 1 base, with 11 bases remaining between them. The CDR3 sequence is CASSLSYQANTEAFF. CDR3 nucleotides: TGTGCCAGCAGCTTAAGCTATCAGGCGAACACTGAAGCTTTCTTT.

The chain carries TRBV10-3 and TRBJ2-1, with 7 positions matching TRBD1. Germline loops: CDR1 ENHRY, CDR2 SYGVKD. V shed 10 bases and J 7 bases; nucleotides not matched to a gene: 4. The CDR3 spans 11 residues. This chain's CDR3 is CATQQGNEQFF. CDR3 nucleotide sequence: TGTGCCACTCAACAGGGGAATGAGCAGTTCTTC.

J is TRBJ1-4 and V is TRBV7-9, with no clear D. The V end was cut by 0 bases, the J end by 4 bases, with 18 bases between. In germline, CDR1 is SEHNR, CDR2 FQNEAQ (reference sequence). The CDR3 runs 18 residues. The CDR3 here is CASSLAWDTRTGNEKLFF. The CDR3 DNA sequence: TGTGCCAGCAGCTTAGCGTGGGATACAAGGACTGGTAATGAAAAACTGTTTTTT.

V usage is TRBV18 and J usage is TRBJ2-2, with D unclear. The CDR3 is 14 amino acids. V was shortened by 3 bases and J by 3 bases, with 8 bases between the two germline ends. CDR1 and CDR2 (germline): KGHSH, LQKENI. The CDR3 is CASSPVRDTGELFF. The CDR3 region has the DNA TGTGCCAGCTCACCTGTCCGGGACACCGGGGAGCTGTTTTTT.

The rearrangement uses TRBV28 and TRBJ2-5; D may be TRBD2 (6 bases). The CDR3 extends over 15 amino acids. The V and J ends lost 5 bases and 1 base respectively, with 14 bases between them. From germline, CDR1 is MDHEN and CDR2 SYDVKM. CDR3 DNA: TGTGCCAGCAGTCCTAAGAGGAGGGGCCAAGAGACCCAGTACTTC. Its protein is CASSPKRRGQETQYF.

This clone was found once. The chain employs TRBV2 and TRBJ2-5, with 7 bases aligning to TRBD2. The V gene end was trimmed by 7 bases and the J gene end by 2 bases; junction bases not matched to a gene: 1. Germline V gene data show CDR1 as SNHLY and CDR2 as FYNNEI. The CDR3 runs 12 residues. CDR3 amino acids: CASISGQETQYF. The CDR3 nucleotides read TGTGCCAGCATTAGCGGGCAAGAGACCCAGTACTTC.

The chain links TRBV6-4 to TRBJ2-3; the match to TRBD2 covers 7 bases. The CDR3 is made up of 15 amino acids. The germline gives CDR1 MRHNA, CDR2 SNTAGT. Losses at the gene ends were 6 bases for V and 4 bases for J; bases not matched to a gene: 10. This chain's CDR3 is CASSSRAGWADTQYF. The CDR3 coding sequence is TGTGCCAGCAGCTCAAGAGCGGGGTGGGCAGATACGCAGTATTTT.

The rearrangement links TRBV14 to TRBJ2-5, with a tentative D call TRBD1 (5 bases). V dropped 0 bases and J dropped 4 bases, with 18 bases sitting between them. Germline-derived CDR1 and CDR2 are SGHDN and FVKESK. CDR3 length equals 17 residues. The CDR3 here is CASSQEGWGSVGETQYF. The CDR3 DNA reads TGTGCCAGCAGCCAAGAGGGGTGGGGCAGCGTCGGAGAGACCCAGTACTTC.

The rearrangement uses TRBV28 and TRBJ1-3, with D tentatively TRBD1 (6 bases). The V end lost 6 bases, the J end lost 2 bases, and 17 bases lay between the germline ends. The CDR3 sequence is 16 residues long. From germline, CDR1 is MDHEN and CDR2 SYDVKM. CDR3 amino acids: CASSFSRGGAGNTIYF. The CDR3 DNA follows: TGTGCCAGCAGCTTTTCAAGAGGGGGGGCTGGAAACACCATATATTTT.

The chain couples TRBV5-6 to TRBJ1-1; D possibly corresponds to TRBD1 (5 bases). This CDR3 region has 15 residues. Per germline, CDR1 SGHDT and CDR2 YYEEEE. V was shortened by 7 bases and J by 1 base, with 17 bases between the two germline ends. CDR3 sequence (DNA): TGTGCCAGCGCTTTGGATCAGGGTTCGAACACTGAAGCTTTCTTT. Residues: CASALDQGSNTEAFF. The whole variable domain, remainder taken from reference TRBV5-6 and TRBJ1-1, is DAGVTQSPTHLIKTRGQQVTLRCSPKSGHDTVSWYQQALGQGPQFIFQYYEEEERQRGNFPDRFSGHQFPNYSSELNVNALLLGDSALYLCASALDQGSNTEAFFGQGTRLTVV.

There are a few counts of this clone. The chain uses TRBV6-5 and TRBJ1-5; 9 bases are a match to TRBD1. The CDR3 has 14 residues. Per germline, CDR1 MNHEY and CDR2 SVGAGI. J lost 5 bases, V lost 6 bases, and 5 bases had no gene match. In nucleotides, the CDR3 is TGTGCCAGCAGCCCCCGGACAGGGGATCAGCCCCAGCATTTT. Its translation: CASSPRTGDQPQHF.

The count of this clone is one. CDR3 region: CASSLVASGMYNEQFF. DNA of the CDR3: TGTGCCAGCAGCTTAGTGGCTAGCGGGATGTACAATGAGCAGTTCTTC. The rearrangement links TRBV7-8 to TRBJ2-1; 9 bases match TRBD2. V lost 1 base and J lost 4; bases outside the gene matches: 5. Germline V gene data show CDR1 as SGHVS and CDR2 as FQNEAQ. The CDR3 is 16 residues long.

Only a few counts were recorded for this clone. The chain is built from TRBV7-2 and TRBJ2-2, with TRBD1 matching 7 bases. V shed 5 bases, J shed 5 bases, and the junction held 8 bases outside the gene matches. Per the germline V gene, CDR1 is SGHTA and CDR2 is FQGNSA. This CDR3 has 15 amino acids. CDR3 bases: TGTGCCAGCAGCCCCCAGAGGGGGCGTACCGGGGAGCTGTTTTTT. The encoded protein is CASSPQRGRTGELFF.

The chain recombines TRBV27 with TRBJ2-1; TRBD2 matches at 14 bases. The germline gives CDR1 MNHEY, CDR2 SMNVEV (reference sequence). Trimming cost V 4 bases and J 9 bases; bases outside gene matches: 5. The CDR3 length is 15 residues. CDR3 coding DNA: TGTGCCAGCAGTTCCGGGACTAGCGGGAGTGTTGAGCAGTTCTTC. This translates into CASSSGTSGSVEQFF.

The chain joins TRBV19 to TRBJ2-1; D is possibly TRBD2 (6 bases). Germline CDR1 reads LNHDA; CDR2 reads SQIVND (reference sequence). The length of the CDR3 is 15 residues. The V end lost 6 bases, the J end lost 8 bases, and 20 bases lay between the germline ends. The DNA of the CDR3 is TGTGCCAGTAGGGTCATGAGCGGGCGTGGGGATGAGCAGTTCTTC. This gives the protein CASRVMSGRGDEQFF.

This clone was seen a handful of times. The chain couples TRBV6-5 to TRBJ1-2; a possible D gene is TRBD1 (5 bases). Germline lookup yields CDR1 MNHEY and CDR2 SVGAGI. V was clipped by 6 bases and J by 5 bases, with 7 bases between them. CDR3 length: 11 amino acids. The CDR3 region has the DNA TGTGCCAGCAGCCCAGGGTATGGCTACACCTTC. It codes for CASSPGYGYTF.

V and J are TRBV29-1 and TRBJ1-2; tentatively, D is TRBD1 (6 bases). Germline CDR1 SQVTM, CDR2 ANQGSEA. V gave up 1 base and J gave up 3 bases, with 12 bases separating them. The CDR3 totals 14 residues. This CDR3 reads CSVEAGGRDYGYTF. CDR3 DNA: TGCAGCGTTGAAGCGGGGGGGCGGGACTATGGCTACACCTTC.

The chain employs TRBV28 and TRBJ2-7; TRBD2 aligns across 8 bases. The germline V gene encodes CDR1 MDHEN and CDR2 SYDVKM. The CDR3 spans 17 residues. Unmatched junction bases numbered 12, after V lost 5 bases and J lost 0 bases. The CDR3 nucleotides are TGTGCCAGCAGTCGCGAGACCCGACTAGCGCGCTCCTACGAGCAGTACTTC. This translates into CASSRETRLARSYEQYF.

The V and J genes are TRBV9 and TRBJ2-1; TRBD1 aligns across 8 bases. Germline CDR1 reads SGDLS; CDR2 reads YYNGEE. The CDR3 is made up of 16 amino acids. J was trimmed by 0 bases and V by 4 bases; bases with no gene match: 6. The CDR3 nucleotides read TGTGCCAGCAGCCCCCGACAGGGGAGCTCCTACAATGAGCAGTTCTTC. Translating it yields CASSPRQGSSYNEQFF.

The chain uses TRBV5-1 and TRBJ1-1; D is perhaps TRBD1 (5 bases). This CDR3 region has 15 residues. The germline V gene has CDR1 SGHRS and CDR2 YFSETQ. Trimming cost V 3 bases and J 1 base, with 13 bases left between them. The CDR3, as DNA: TGCGCCAGCAGCTATGGGGGAGGATCGAACACTGAAGCTTTCTTT. Translation gives CASSYGGGSNTEAFF.

The DNA of the CDR3 is TGTGCCAGCAGCTCTCGGACAGGCCAAGAGACCCAGTACTTC. Translated: CASSSRTGQETQYF. The chain links TRBV3-1 (or the pseudogene TRBV3-2) to TRBJ2-5; 7 bases fit TRBD1. The CDR3 covers 14 residues. The germline CDR1 and CDR2 sequences are LGHDT and YNNKEL (reference sequence). V gave up 5 bases and J gave up 1 base; unmatched junction bases: 4.

This chain links TRBV5-6 with TRBJ2-7, with a possible D match to TRBD1 (6 bases). This CDR3 is 13 amino acids long. CDR1 and CDR2 (germline): SGHDT, YYEEEE. V lost 5 bases, J lost 7 bases, and 16 bases lay in between. The CDR3: CASSRDNREEQYF. In DNA, the CDR3 is TGTGCCAGCAGTAGGGACAACCGGGAAGAGCAGTACTTC.

The V gene is TRBV5-4, the J gene TRBJ1-1, with 9 bases matching TRBD1. V dropped 4 bases and J dropped 1; count of bases not matched to a gene: 8. Germline V CDR1 and CDR2: SGHNT, YYREEE (reference sequence). The CDR3 length is 16 residues. CDR3 protein: CASSRGDRVSNTEAFF. The CDR3 nucleotides read TGTGCCAGCAGCAGGGGGGACAGGGTCTCGAACACTGAAGCTTTCTTT. Full variable domain (rest looked up from reference TRBV5-4 and TRBJ1-1): ETGVTQSPTHLIKTRGQQVTLRCSSQSGHNTVSWYQQALGQGPQFIFQYYREEENGRGNFPPRFSGLQFPNYSSELNVNALELDDSALYLCASSRGDRVSNTEAFFGQGTRLTVV.

The CDR3 sequence is CASSLWGQGRRDEQFF. For the CDR3, the DNA is TGTGCCAGCAGTTTATGGGGACAGGGGCGGCGAGATGAGCAGTTCTTC. The genes are TRBV28 and TRBJ2-1; 10 positions agree with TRBD1. J gave up 8 bases and V 0 bases, and 7 bases lay outside the gene matches. Germline assignment: CDR1 MDHEN and CDR2 SYDVKM. The CDR3 is 16 amino acids.

The J gene is TRBJ2-3, the V gene TRBV4-3, with D uncertain. Germline CDR1 reads LGHNA; CDR2 reads YSLEER. The V and J ends lost 3 bases and 2 bases respectively, with 6 bases between them. The CDR3 contains 13 residues. The CDR3 DNA is TGCGCCAGCAGCCATGCTAACACAGATACGCAGTATTTT. Translated: CASSHANTDTQYF.

The rearrangement links TRBV4-3 to TRBJ2-1; D perhaps matches TRBD2 (5 bases). Germline CDR1 and CDR2: LGHNA and YSLEER. CDR3 length equals 20 residues. With 0 bases removed from V and 0 bases from J, the gap between germline ends came to 21 bases. The CDR3 loop is CASSQEYWPGGSSSYNEQFF. In nucleotides, the CDR3 is TGCGCCAGCAGCCAAGAGTATTGGCCTGGCGGGTCTAGCTCCTACAATGAGCAGTTCTTC.

The chain uses TRBV5-1 and TRBJ1-3; 10 nucleotides align to TRBD1. J gave up 6 bases and V 4 bases, and 4 bases lay outside the gene matches. CDR1 is SGHRS, CDR2 YFSETQ, per germline. CDR3 length equals 14 residues. CDR3 loop: CASSPTGGENTIYF. CDR3 DNA: TGCGCCAGCAGCCCGACAGGGGGCGAAAACACCATATATTTT.

V usage is TRBV24-1 and J usage is TRBJ2-5, with a weak D call TRBD2 (5 bases). The CDR3 extends over 16 amino acids. Germline V lookup: CDR1 KGHDR, CDR2 SFDVKD. Trimming removed 4 bases from V and 5 bases from J, with 19 bases in between. The DNA for the CDR3 is TGTGCCACCAGTGACTCCGGGATAATGGGTTTGGAGACCCAGTACTTC. Amino acid sequence: CATSDSGIMGLETQYF.

The rearrangement joins TRBV28 to TRBJ1-5; D gene ambiguous. The V and J ends lost 6 bases and 0 bases respectively, with 3 bases between them. CDR1 and CDR2 (germline): MDHEN, SYDVKM. There are 12 residues in the CDR3. The CDR3 sequence: CASRYSNQPQHF. For the CDR3, the DNA is TGTGCCAGCAGGTATAGCAATCAGCCCCAGCATTTT.